The source of this T cell receptor beta chain is a study of beta chain features in type 1 diabetes. As for this clone: Its antigen is still unknown.

Via CD45RO/CCR7/CD25/CD127/CD95/CD27, cells of the CD4+ naive, central memory, regulatory and stem cell-like memory subsets were sorted. Study-level findings and limits: Whether HLA type affects TCRB rearrangement stayed undetermined in the present work. Significant though moderate, a shortening of TCRB CDR3s appeared in all four CD4+ subsets of Type 1 diabetes patients.

With 10 bases clipped from V and 1 base from J, the junction kept 7 bases outside the gene matches. The CDR3 spans 13 residues. Per germline, CDR1 MNHEY and CDR2 SVGAGI. The entirety of the isolated RNA underwent reverse transcription, so expressed TCRB transcripts were sequenced. The table came from immunoSEQ multiplex PCR; TCRdb's copy has only in-frame clones and leaves some out. The top ten hold around 0.022% of the sample, which has nearly 700,000 clones, under 15% seen once. This clonotype originated in a man aged 18 to 29 with type 1 diabetes. The chain carries TRBV6-5 and TRBJ2-7, with 7 bases aligning to TRBD1. Sequenced input: naive CD4+ T cells from blood. As DNA, the CDR3 is TGTGCCACCGGACAGGTTTTTTCCTACGAGCAGTACTTC. It translates to CATGQVFSYEQYF.